What follows are 21 T cell receptor beta chains derived from one specimen sequenced in a study of blood T cells in healthy people across ages. PCR was performed a second time for about 7 to 12 cycles using a sample-barcoded 5' primer and a J-beta primer mix. Using its own MiXCR run on the 5' RACE reads, TCRdb lists one record per CDR3 protein. The profile shows 800,000 to 950,000 distinct CDR3 sequences, around 36% of them singletons. The sample was blood. The source is a man aged 18 to 30 in good health.

J is TRBJ2-3 and V is TRBV5-3, with D perhaps matching TRBD1 or TRBD2 (5 bases each). TRBV5-3 carries the ORF label, with uncertain function. This CDR3 has 18 amino acids. Trimming left V 3 bases short and J 0 bases short, with 20 bases between. Here the CDR3 reads CARSSTPAGSRSTDTQYF. CDR3 DNA: TGTGCCAGAAGCTCAACGCCCGCAGGGAGCCGGAGCACAGATACGCAGTATTTT.

Concerning this clonotype: This may come from a read error, since a much larger clone is one base off. This chain uses TRBV12-3 or TRBV12-4 with TRBJ2-5; D might be TRBD1 or TRBD2, each matching 5 bases. The CDR3 is 14 amino acids. Trimming stripped 7 bases from V and 11 bases from J, with 23 bases between. The DNA for the CDR3 is TGTGCCAGCACCGCTATCCGGGTCGGGGCTGAGCAGTACTTC. It is translated as CASTAIRVGAEQYF.

This clonotype has just one count. CDR3 amino acids: CAWSGRAVPSLTEAFF. CDR3 coding DNA: TGTGCCTGGAGTGGCAGGGCCGTCCCTTCACTCACTGAAGCTTTCTTT. The J gene is TRBJ1-1, the V gene TRBV30; perhaps TRBD1 as D (5 bases). Germline V gene lookup returns CDR1 GTSNPN and CDR2 SVGIG (reference sequence). This CDR3 is built from 16 residues. Trimming shortened V by 1 base and J by 4 bases, and 19 bases separated the two germline ends.

The chain is built from TRBV7-9 and TRBJ2-3; D ambiguous. This CDR3 spans 15 amino acids. Trimming shortened V by 2 bases and J by 2 bases, and 11 bases separated the two germline ends. Germline CDR1 reads SEHNR; CDR2 reads FQNEAQ (reference sequence). CDR3 coding DNA: TGTGCCAGCAGCTTAAGGTCAAGATTCACAGATACGCAGTATTTT. Protein sequence: CASSLRSRFTDTQYF.

This clonotype came up a few times. The chain couples TRBV28 to TRBJ1-1; TRBD1 matches at 7 bases. The trim removed 6 bases at V and 8 bases at J, leaving 6 bases unmatched. This CDR3 has 12 amino acids. Germline CDR1 reads MDHEN; CDR2 reads SYDVKM. CDR3 DNA: TGTGCCAGCAGGAGGGGGCGCGCGGAAGCTTTCTTT. Translating it yields CASRRGRAEAFF.

The chain is built from TRBV2 and TRBJ2-2; TRBD2 agrees at 11 bases. Germline V gives CDR1 SNHLY, CDR2 FYNNEI. The CDR3 is made up of 15 amino acids. V was clipped by 6 bases and J by 8 bases; unmatched bases: 8. The CDR3 loop is CASRATSGVVGELFF. CDR3 DNA: TGTGCCAGCAGGGCGACTAGCGGGGTTGTGGGGGAGCTGTTTTTT. Looking up the rest from reference TRBV2 and TRBJ2-2 gives the full variable domain: EPEVTQTPSHQVTQMGQEVILRCVPISNHLYFYWYRQILGQKVEFLVSFYNNEISEKSEIFDDQFSVERPDGSNFTLKIRSTKLEDSAMYFCASRATSGVVGELFFGEGSRLTVL.

The rearrangement links TRBV12-3 or TRBV12-4 to TRBJ1-6; D is undetermined. The CDR3 extends over 13 amino acids. V lost 5 bases to trimming and J lost 6 bases, with 8 bases between them. CDR3 residues: CASSVRGNSPLHF. Written as DNA, the CDR3 is TGTGCCAGCAGTGTACGGGGTAATTCACCCCTCCACTTT.

J is TRBJ1-6 and V is TRBV6-2 or TRBV6-3; TRBD1 might be the D (5 bases). This CDR3 spans 18 amino acids. The germline V and J ends were trimmed by 0 bases and 7 bases, with 19 bases remaining between them. Germline V CDR1 and CDR2: MNHEY, SVGEGT. CDR3 sequence: CASSYSVGQGAKNSPLHF. The CDR3, as DNA: TGTGCCAGCAGTTACTCGGTCGGTCAGGGAGCAAAGAATTCACCCCTCCACTTT.

This chain links TRBV24-1 with TRBJ2-1; 7 bases are a match to TRBD1. Gene TRBJ2-7 matches the end of the DNA better, so the J call may be wrong. The CDR3 is 16 amino acids. Germline V gene sequence: CDR1 KGHDR, CDR2 SFDVKD. CDR3 DNA sequence: TGTGCCACCAGTGATTTAGTAGGGGGCGCCTACAATGAGCAGTACTTC. It specifies CATSDLVGGAYNEQYF.

V is TRBV12-3 or TRBV12-4 and J is TRBJ2-3; weak D call: TRBD1 (6 bases). The CDR3 has 14 amino acids. Trimming removed 5 bases from V and 13 bases from J, with 22 bases in between. For the CDR3, the DNA is TGTGCCAGCAGTCTCTCCGTGGGGGCAGATGCGGAGTATTTT. Translating gives CASSLSVGADAEYF.

In this sample, this clonotype turned up a few times. The chain links TRBV7-9 to TRBJ2-5; 8 positions match TRBD2. V dropped 5 bases and J dropped 4; count of bases not matched to a gene: 12. CDR1 and CDR2 (germline): SEHNR, FQNEAQ (reference sequence). This CDR3 region has 16 residues. CDR3 in amino acids: CASSTTGGPGIETQYF. The CDR3 coding sequence is TGTGCCAGCAGCACCACGGGGGGGCCGGGAATAGAGACCCAGTACTTC.

V is TRBV20-1 and J is TRBJ2-7; 9 bases line up with TRBD1. Germline values: CDR1 DFQATT, CDR2 SNEGSKA (reference sequence). The CDR3 sequence is 18 residues long. V lost 3 bases and J lost 7; bases outside the gene matches: 22. The CDR3: CSASGTLFRDRVANEQYF. DNA for the CDR3: TGCAGTGCTAGCGGGACGCTCTTCCGGGACAGGGTGGCTAATGAGCAGTACTTC.

This clonotype was counted many times. The V and J genes are TRBV5-1 and TRBJ1-1; D is uncertain. V lost 2 bases to trimming and J lost 1 base, with 9 bases between them. The CDR3 runs 14 residues. The V gene's germline CDR1 is SGHRS and CDR2 YFSETQ. CDR3 loop: CASSFEPANTEAFF. CDR3 DNA: TGCGCCAGCAGCTTCGAGCCCGCGAACACTGAAGCTTTCTTT.

This clonotype was detected many times. CDR3 sequence reads: CASSRGAGTEAFF. CDR3 in DNA: TGTGCCAGCAGTCGGGGCGCGGGCACTGAAGCTTTCTTT. The chain carries TRBV6-1 and TRBJ1-1; D is possibly TRBD1 (5 bases). The CDR3 extends over 13 amino acids. In germline, CDR1 is MNHNS, CDR2 SASEGT. V was shortened by 5 bases and J by 4 bases, with 11 bases between the two germline ends.

The chain employs TRBV7-2 and TRBJ2-4; D might be TRBD2 (5 bases). Trimming removed 5 bases from V and 8 bases from J, with 13 bases in between. The germline CDR1 and CDR2 sequences are SGHTA and FQGNSA. The CDR3 has 13 residues. CDR3: CASSGGLGDIQYF. For the CDR3, the DNA is TGTGCCAGCAGCGGCGGACTTGGAGACATTCAGTACTTC. The entire variable domain, with the rest obtained from reference TRBV7-2 and TRBJ2-4, is as follows: GAGVSQSPSNKVTEKGKDVELRCDPISGHTALYWYRQSLGQGLEFLIYFQGNSAPDKSGLPSDRFSAERTGGSVSTLTIQRTQQEDSAVYLCASSGGLGDIQYFGAGTRLSVL.

The chain recombines TRBV29-1 with TRBJ2-1, with D perhaps TRBD2 (6 bases). The CDR3 extends over 15 amino acids. V lost 8 bases and J 3 bases, leaving 20 bases between the germline ends. Germline CDR1 reads SQVTM; CDR2 reads ANQGSEA. The CDR3, as DNA: TGCAGCTTCCAAACCCTCGCGGGGTTCTACAATGAGCAGTTCTTC. Amino acids: CSFQTLAGFYNEQFF.

This rearrangement joins TRBV14 to TRBJ1-4, with D possibly being TRBD1 (5 bases). The CDR3 totals 16 residues. CDR1 is SGHDN and CDR2 is FVKESK in the germline V gene. The V and J ends lost 1 base and 7 bases respectively, with 16 bases between them. CDR3 residues: CASSQGDLLFGEKLFF. The DNA of the CDR3 is TGTGCCAGCAGCCAAGGGGACTTACTTTTCGGTGAAAAACTGTTTTTT.

In the case of this clonotype: Its ends do not fully match the called genes, so a read error is possible. The chain combines TRBV12-3 or TRBV12-4 with TRBJ2-3; D not resolved. This CDR3 spans 14 amino acids. DNA of the CDR3: TGTGCCAGCAGTGCTATCGGGCGAACAGATGCGCAGTATTTT. Translated, it gives CASSAIGRTDAQYF.

On this clonotype itself: The CDR3 carries no conserved terminal phenylalanine or tryptophan, so it likely arises from a read error. The CDR3 loop reads CSVPGTGGYTV. CDR3 sequence (DNA): TGCAGCGTTCCTGGGACAGGCGGCTACACCGTC. The V call is TRBV29-1, the J call TRBJ1-2; TRBD1 aligns across 8 bases. This CDR3 is built from 11 residues. Germline loops: CDR1 SQVTM, CDR2 ANQGSEA. Trimming removed 5 bases from V and 8 bases from J; junction bases left unmatched: 4.

This clonotype was counted a few times. This sequence joins TRBV6-2 or TRBV6-3 and TRBJ2-7; TRBD2 aligns across 7 bases. Per germline, CDR1 MNHEY and CDR2 SVGEGT. There are 15 residues in the CDR3. J was trimmed by 0 bases and V by 6 bases; bases with no gene match: 8. The CDR3 DNA sequence: TGTGCCAGCAGCCAAGTCGGACTAGGCTCCTACGAGCAGTACTTC. Residues: CASSQVGLGSYEQYF.

This clonotype was seen more than once but under ten times. The genes are TRBV4-2 and TRBJ2-7; D remains unclear. Germline V lookup: CDR1 LGHNA, CDR2 YNFKEQ. Trimming took off 1 base at V and 7 bases at J, with 11 bases between the two ends. The CDR3 totals 13 residues. DNA of the CDR3: TGTGCCAGCAGCCAAGCCCGCTACAATGAGCAGTACTTC. This codes for CASSQARYNEQYF.